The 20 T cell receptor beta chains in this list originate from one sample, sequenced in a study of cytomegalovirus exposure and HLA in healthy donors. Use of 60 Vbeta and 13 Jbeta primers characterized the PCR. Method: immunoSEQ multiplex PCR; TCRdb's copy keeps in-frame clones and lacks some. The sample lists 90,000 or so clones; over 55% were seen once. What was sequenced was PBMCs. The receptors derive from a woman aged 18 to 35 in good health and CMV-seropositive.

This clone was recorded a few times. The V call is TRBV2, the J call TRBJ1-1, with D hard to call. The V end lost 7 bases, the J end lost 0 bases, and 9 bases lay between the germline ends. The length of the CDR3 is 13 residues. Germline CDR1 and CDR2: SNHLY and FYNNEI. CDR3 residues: CASNLRVNTEAFF. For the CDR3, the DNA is TGTGCCAGCAATTTACGGGTGAACACTGAAGCTTTCTTT.

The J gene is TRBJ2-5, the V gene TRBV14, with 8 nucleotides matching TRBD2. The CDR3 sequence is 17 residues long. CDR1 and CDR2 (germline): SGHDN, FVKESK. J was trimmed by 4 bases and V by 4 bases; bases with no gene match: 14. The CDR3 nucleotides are TGTGCCAGCAGCCCCCTGCGGGGCGGGGGGACTGGAGAGACCCAGTACTTC. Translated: CASSPLRGGGTGETQYF.

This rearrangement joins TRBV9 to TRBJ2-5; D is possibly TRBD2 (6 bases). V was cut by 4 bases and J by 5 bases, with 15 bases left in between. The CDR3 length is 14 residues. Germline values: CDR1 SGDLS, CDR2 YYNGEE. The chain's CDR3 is CASSRAGQWETQYF. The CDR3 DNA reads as TGTGCCAGCAGCCGGGCGGGGCAATGGGAGACCCAGTACTTC.

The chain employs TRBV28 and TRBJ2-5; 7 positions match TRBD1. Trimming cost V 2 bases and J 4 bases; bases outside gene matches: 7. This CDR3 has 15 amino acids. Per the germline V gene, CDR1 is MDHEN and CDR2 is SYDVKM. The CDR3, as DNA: TGTGCCAGCAGTTTACCCGACAGGGCCCGAGAGACCCAGTACTTC. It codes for CASSLPDRARETQYF.

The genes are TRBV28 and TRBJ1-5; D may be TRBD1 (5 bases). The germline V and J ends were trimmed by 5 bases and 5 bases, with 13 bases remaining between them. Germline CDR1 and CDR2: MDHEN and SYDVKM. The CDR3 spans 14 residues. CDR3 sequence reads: CASSTLWGDQPQHF. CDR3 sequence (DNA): TGTGCCAGCAGTACCCTGTGGGGGGATCAGCCCCAGCATTTT.

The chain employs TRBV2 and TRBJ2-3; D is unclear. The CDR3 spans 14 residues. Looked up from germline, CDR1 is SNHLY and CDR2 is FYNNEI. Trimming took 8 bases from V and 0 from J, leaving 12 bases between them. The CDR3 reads CASPLAGSTDTQYF. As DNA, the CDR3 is TGTGCCAGCCCGCTGGCAGGAAGCACAGATACGCAGTATTTT.

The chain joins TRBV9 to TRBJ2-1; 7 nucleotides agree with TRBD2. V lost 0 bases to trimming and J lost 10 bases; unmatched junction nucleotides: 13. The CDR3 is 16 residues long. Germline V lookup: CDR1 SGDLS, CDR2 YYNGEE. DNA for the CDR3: TGTGCCAGCAGCGTAGGGTCGAGCGGGGCGGTCGGGGAGCAGTTCTTC. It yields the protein CASSVGSSGAVGEQFF.

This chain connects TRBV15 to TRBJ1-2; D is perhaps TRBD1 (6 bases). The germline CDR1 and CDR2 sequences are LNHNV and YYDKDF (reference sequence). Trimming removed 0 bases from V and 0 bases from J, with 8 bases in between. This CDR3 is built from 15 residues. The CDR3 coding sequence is TGTGCCACCAGCAGAGAAGGGGGAACTAACTATGGCTACACCTTC. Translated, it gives CATSREGGTNYGYTF.

CDR3 DNA: TGTGCCAGTAGTAAAGGGACAGGAGTCACAGATACGCAGTATTTT. This sequence encodes CASSKGTGVTDTQYF. The rearrangement joins TRBV19 to TRBJ2-3, with TRBD1 matching over 8 bases. Germline V gene lookup returns CDR1 LNHDA and CDR2 SQIVND (reference sequence). The CDR3 contains 15 residues. Trimming at V came to 4 bases and at J to 2 bases, leaving 5 bases not matched to a gene.

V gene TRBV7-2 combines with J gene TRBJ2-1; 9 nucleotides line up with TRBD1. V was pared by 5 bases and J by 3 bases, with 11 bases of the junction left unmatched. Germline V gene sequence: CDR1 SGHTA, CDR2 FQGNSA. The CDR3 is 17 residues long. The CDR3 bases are TGTGCCAGCAGCCGGGACAGGGTTCAAGTGGGCTACAATGAGCAGTTCTTC. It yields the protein CASSRDRVQVGYNEQFF.

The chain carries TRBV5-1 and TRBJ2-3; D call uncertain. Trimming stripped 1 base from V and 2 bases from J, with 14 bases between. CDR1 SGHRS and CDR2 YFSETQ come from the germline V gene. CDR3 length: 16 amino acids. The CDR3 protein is CASSLNGGSYTDTQYF. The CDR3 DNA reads TGCGCCAGCAGCTTGAATGGCGGCTCTTACACAGATACGCAGTATTTT.

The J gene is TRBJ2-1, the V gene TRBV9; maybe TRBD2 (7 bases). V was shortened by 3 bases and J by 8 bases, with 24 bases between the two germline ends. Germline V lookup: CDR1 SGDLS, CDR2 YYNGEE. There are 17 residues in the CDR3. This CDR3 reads CASSGDPMRGGRYEQFF. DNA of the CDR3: TGTGCCAGCAGCGGAGATCCCATGAGGGGGGGCCGGTATGAGCAGTTCTTC.

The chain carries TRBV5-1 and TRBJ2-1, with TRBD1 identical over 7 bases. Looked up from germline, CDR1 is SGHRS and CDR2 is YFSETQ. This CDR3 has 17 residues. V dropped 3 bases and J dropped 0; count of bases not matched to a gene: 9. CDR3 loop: CASSWPTAGGSYNEQFF. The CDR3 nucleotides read TGCGCCAGCAGCTGGCCGACGGCAGGGGGCTCCTACAATGAGCAGTTCTTC.

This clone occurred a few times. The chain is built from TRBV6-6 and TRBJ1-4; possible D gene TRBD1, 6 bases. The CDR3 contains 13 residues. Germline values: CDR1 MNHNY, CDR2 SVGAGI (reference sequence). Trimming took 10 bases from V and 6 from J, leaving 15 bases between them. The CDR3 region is CATRGGGDEKLFF. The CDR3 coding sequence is TGTGCCACCAGGGGAGGGGGGGATGAAAAACTGTTTTTT.

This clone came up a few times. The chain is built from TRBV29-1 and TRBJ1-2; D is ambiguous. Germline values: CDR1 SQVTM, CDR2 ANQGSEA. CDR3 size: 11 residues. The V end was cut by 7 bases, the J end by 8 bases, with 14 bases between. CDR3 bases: TGCAGCGGGGTTGTAACGGGAGGCTACACCTTC. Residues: CSGVVTGGYTF.

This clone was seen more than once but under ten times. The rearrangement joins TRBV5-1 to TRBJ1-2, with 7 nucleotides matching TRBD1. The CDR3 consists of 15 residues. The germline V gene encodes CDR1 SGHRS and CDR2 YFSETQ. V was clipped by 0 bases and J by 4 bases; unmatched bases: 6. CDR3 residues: CASSLESDRPYGYTF. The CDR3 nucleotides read TGCGCCAGCAGCTTGGAATCGGACAGGCCCTATGGCTACACCTTC.

The CDR3 sequence: CASSLVGTGYGYTF. In DNA, the CDR3 is TGTGCCAGCAGTTTAGTCGGGACAGGCTATGGCTACACCTTC. This chain joins TRBV27 and TRBJ1-2; 8 nucleotides agree with TRBD1. The V and J ends lost 2 bases and 4 bases, in that order; junction bases with no gene match: 3. This CDR3 has 14 residues. Germline V gene lookup returns CDR1 MNHEY and CDR2 SMNVEV (reference sequence).

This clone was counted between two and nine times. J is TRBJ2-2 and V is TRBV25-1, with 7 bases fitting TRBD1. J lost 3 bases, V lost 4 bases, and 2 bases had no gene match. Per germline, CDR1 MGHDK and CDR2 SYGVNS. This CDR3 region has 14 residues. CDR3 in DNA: TGTGCCAGCAGTGGACAGGGAGACACCGGGGAGCTGTTTTTT. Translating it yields CASSGQGDTGELFF.

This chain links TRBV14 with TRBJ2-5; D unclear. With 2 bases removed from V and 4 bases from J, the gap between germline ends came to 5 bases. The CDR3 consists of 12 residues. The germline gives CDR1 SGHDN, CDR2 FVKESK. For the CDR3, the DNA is TGTGCCAGCAGCCAAAGAGCAGAGACCCAGTACTTC. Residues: CASSQRAETQYF. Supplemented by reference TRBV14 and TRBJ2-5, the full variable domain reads EAGVTQFPSHSVIEKGQTVTLRCDPISGHDNLYWYRRVMGKEIKFLLHFVKESKQDESGMPNNRFLAERTGGTYSTLKVQPAELEDSGVYFCASSQRAETQYFGPGTRLLVL.

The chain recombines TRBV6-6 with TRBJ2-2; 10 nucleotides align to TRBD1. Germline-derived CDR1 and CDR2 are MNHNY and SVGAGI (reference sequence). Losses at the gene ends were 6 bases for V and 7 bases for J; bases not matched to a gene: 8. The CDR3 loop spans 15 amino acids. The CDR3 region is CASSPGTGDGGELFF. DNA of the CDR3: TGTGCCAGCAGCCCCGGGACAGGGGATGGCGGGGAGCTGTTTTTT.